This T cell receptor (beta chain) was captured by sequencing in a study of blood T cell repertoires in COVID-19. Study at large: Samples came from the United States, Italy and Spain, spanning acute and convalescent COVID-19. Sources were T cells, B-cell-depleted T cells, or PBMCs; the material itself was cDNA or gDNA.

V lost 7 bases, J lost 4 bases, and 4 bases stayed unmatched. This CDR3 comprises 14 residues. The V gene's germline CDR1 is LNHNV and CDR2 YYDKDF (reference sequence). A single count supports this clone. Sequencing used immunoSEQ multiplex PCR; TCRdb keeps in-frame clones, though not all of them. Here the sample spans a few hundred thousand clones, about nine tenths being singletons. The clonotype was recovered from a woman between 55 and 75 years old with acute or convalescent COVID-19. The chain carries TRBV15 and TRBJ2-5, with TRBD2 matching over 12 bases. The sample taken for sequencing was peripheral blood. CDR3 protein: CATTKGLAGETQYF. The CDR3 coding sequence is TGTGCCACCACAAAGGGACTAGCGGGAGAGACCCAGTACTTC.